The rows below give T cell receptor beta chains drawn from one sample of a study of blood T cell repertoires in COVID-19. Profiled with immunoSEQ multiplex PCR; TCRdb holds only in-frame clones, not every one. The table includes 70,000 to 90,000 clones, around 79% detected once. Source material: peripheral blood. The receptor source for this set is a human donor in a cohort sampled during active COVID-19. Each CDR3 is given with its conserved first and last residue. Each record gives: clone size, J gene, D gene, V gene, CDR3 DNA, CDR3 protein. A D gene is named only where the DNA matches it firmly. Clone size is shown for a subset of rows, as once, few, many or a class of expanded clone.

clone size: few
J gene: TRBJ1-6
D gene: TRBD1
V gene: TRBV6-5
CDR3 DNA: TGTGCCAGCAGTTCGGGACAGAGCTCCTATAATTCACCCCTCCACTTT
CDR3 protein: CASSSGQSSYNSPLHF

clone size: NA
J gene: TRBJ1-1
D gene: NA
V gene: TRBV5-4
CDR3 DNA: TGTGCCAGCAGCCGACCACCGGGGGAGAACACTGAAGCTTTCTTT
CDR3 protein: CASSRPPGENTEAFF

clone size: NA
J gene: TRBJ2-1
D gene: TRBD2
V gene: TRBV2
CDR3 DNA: TGTGCCAGCAGTGGCTCACGAGGGGGGGCGAAGGGACTAGCGGGCAGCTCCTACAATGAGCAGTTCTTC
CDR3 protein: CASSGSRGGAKGLAGSSYNEQFF

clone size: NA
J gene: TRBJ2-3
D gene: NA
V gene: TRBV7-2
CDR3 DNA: TGTGCCAGCAGCTTGGGGGCAGCGTCGAGAGATACGCAGTATTTT
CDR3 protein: CASSLGAASRDTQYF

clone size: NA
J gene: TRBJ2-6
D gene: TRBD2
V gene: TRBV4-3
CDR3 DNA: TGCGCCAGCAGCCAAGGAGGGAGGGGCTCTGGGGCCAACGTCCTGACTTTC
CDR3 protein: CASSQGGRGSGANVLTF

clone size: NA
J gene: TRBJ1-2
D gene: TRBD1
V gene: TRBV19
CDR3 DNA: TGTGCCAGTATCCCCGGGACAGGGGCCTTTAACTATGGCTACACCTTC
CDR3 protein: CASIPGTGAFNYGYTF

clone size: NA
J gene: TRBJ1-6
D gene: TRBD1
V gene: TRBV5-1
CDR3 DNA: TGCGCCAGCAGCCCACTACCAGGGGGTACCCTCCACTTT
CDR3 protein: CASSPLPGGTLHF

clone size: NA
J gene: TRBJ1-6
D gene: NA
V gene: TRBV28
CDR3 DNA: NA
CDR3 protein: CASSSGQAGSPLHF

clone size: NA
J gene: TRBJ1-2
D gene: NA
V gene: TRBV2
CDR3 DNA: TGTGCCAGCAGTACAGCCGCTAACTATGGCTACACCTTC
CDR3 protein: CASSTAANYGYTF

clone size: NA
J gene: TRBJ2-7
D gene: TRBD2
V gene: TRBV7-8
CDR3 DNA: TGTGCCAGCAGCTCCGATGAACCCTGGCGGGACTACTCCTACGAGCAGTACTTC
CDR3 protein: CASSSDEPWRDYSYEQYF

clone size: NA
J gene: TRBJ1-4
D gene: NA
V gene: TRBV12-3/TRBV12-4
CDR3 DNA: TGTGCCAGCAGTTTCGAGTTGCGGGGAGGGCTGTTTTTT
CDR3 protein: CASSFELRGGLFF

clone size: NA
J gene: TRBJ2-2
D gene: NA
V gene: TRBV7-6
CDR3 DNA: TGTGCCAGCAGTCTAGAGGCCCAAGGTTCCGGGGAGCTGTTTTTT
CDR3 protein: CASSLEAQGSGELFF

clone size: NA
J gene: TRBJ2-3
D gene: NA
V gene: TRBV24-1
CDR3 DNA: TGTGCCACCAGTGATTTAGCTTCCGATACGCAGTATTTT
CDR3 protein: CATSDLASDTQYF

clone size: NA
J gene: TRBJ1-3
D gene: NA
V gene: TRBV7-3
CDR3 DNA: TGTGCCAGCAGCATGGACAGCTCTGGAAACACCATATATTTT
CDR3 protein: CASSMDSSGNTIYF

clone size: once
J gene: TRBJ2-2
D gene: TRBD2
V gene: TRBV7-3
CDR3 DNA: TGTGCCAGCACGCCGGGACTAGCGGGAGACACCGGGGAGCTGTTTTTT
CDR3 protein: CASTPGLAGDTGELFF

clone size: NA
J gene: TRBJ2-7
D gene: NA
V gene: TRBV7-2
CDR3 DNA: TGTGCCAGCAGCTTCGGCCAGGGTCCCTACGAGCAGTACTTC
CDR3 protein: CASSFGQGPYEQYF

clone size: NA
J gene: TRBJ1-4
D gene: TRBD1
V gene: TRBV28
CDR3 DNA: TGTGCCAGCAGTCCATGGACAGGGGTGGGAACTAATGAAAAACTGTTTTTT
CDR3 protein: CASSPWTGVGTNEKLFF

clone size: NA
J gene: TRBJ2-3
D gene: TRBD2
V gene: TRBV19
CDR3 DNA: TGTGCCAGTAGTGACCCGGGACTAGCGGGAGGGCCAGATACGCAGTATTTT
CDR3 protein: CASSDPGLAGGPDTQYF

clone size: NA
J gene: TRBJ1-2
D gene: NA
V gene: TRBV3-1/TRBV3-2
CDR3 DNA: TGTGCCAGCAGCCAAGAGGCAGGGCTATTCTATGGCTACACCTTC
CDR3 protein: CASSQEAGLFYGYTF

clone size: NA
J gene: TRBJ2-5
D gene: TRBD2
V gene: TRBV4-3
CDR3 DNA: TGCGCCAGCAGCCAAGGCTTGACTAGCGGACAAGAGACCCAGTACTTC
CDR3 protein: CASSQGLTSGQETQYF

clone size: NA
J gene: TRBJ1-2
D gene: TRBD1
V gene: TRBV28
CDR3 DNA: TGTGCCAGCCGGGGGACAGAGGCTAACTATGGCTACACCTTC
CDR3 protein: CASRGTEANYGYTF

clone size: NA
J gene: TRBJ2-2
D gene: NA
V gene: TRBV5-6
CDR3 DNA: TGTGCCAGCAGCTACGGGGGGCGAGCCGGGGAGCTGTTTTTT
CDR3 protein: CASSYGGRAGELFF

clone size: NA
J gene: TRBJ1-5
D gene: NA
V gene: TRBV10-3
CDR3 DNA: TGTGCCATCAGTAATCCTGACAGGATCAATCAGCCCCAGCATTTT
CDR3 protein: CAISNPDRINQPQHF

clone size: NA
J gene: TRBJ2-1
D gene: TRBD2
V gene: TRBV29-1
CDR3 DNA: TGCAGCGCATCCCTCCTAGCGGGAGTGGGTGAGCAGTTCTTC
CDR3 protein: CSASLLAGVGEQFF

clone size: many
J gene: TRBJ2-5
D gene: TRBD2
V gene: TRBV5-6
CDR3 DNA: TGTGCCAGCAGCGGAACGCGGACTAGCGGGAGCAAGAAAGAGACCCAGTACTTC
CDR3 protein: CASSGTRTSGSKKETQYF

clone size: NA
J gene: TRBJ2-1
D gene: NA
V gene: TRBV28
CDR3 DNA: TGTGCCAGCAGCTCGCGCAATGAGCAGTTCTTC
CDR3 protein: CASSSRNEQFF

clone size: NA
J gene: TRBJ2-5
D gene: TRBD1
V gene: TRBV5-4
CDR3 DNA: TGTGCCAGCAGCTTGGGGGACAGGCAAGAGACCCAGTACTTC
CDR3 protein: CASSLGDRQETQYF

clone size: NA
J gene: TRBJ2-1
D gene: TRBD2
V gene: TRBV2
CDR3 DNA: TGTGCCAGCAGTCTCCTAGCGGGAGGGCGAGGGGAGCAGTTCTTC
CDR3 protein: CASSLLAGGRGEQFF

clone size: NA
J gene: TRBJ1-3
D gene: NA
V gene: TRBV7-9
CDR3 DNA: TGTGCCAGCAGCTTAGCTGGGGCGGGAAACACCATATATTTT
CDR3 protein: CASSLAGAGNTIYF

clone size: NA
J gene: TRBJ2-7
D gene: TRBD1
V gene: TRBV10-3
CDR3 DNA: TGTGCCATCAGTCGGGACAGCACGGTGGGGGAGCAGTACTTC
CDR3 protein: CAISRDSTVGEQYF

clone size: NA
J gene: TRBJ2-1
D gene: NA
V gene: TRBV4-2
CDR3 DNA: TGTGCCAGCAGCCCCGGGGATACCCGCAATGAGCAGTTCTTC
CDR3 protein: CASSPGDTRNEQFF

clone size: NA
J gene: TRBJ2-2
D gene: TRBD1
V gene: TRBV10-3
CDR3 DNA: TGTGCCATCAGTGATCTAAATGTTCTGGGACAGGGGGCGAGCGGGGAGCTGTTTTTT
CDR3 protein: CAISDLNVLGQGASGELFF

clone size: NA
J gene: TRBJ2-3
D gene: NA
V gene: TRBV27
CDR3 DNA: TGTGCCAGCAGTTTAGTCGCGGAGAACTACCACACAGATACGCAGTATTTT
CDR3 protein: CASSLVAENYHTDTQYF

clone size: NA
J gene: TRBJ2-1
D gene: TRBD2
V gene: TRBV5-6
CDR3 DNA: TGTGCCAGCAGCATTGGGAGGGGCCACTACAATGAGCAGTTCTTC
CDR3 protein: CASSIGRGHYNEQFF

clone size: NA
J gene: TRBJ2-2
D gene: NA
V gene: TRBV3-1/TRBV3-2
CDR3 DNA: TGTGCCAGCAGCCAAGATTGGGCAGGAACTAACACCGGGGAGCTGTTTTTT
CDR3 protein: CASSQDWAGTNTGELFF

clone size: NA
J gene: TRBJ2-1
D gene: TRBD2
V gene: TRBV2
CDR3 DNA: TGTGCCAGCAGCCAACTAGCGGGAGTTAATGAGCAGTTCTTC
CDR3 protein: CASSQLAGVNEQFF

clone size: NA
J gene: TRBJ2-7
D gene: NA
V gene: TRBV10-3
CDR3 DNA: TGTGCCATCAGTGAGTCAACGGGGAGCTCCTACGAGCAGTACTTC
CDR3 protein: CAISESTGSSYEQYF

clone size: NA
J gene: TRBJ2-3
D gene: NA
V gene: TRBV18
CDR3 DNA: TGTGCCAGCTCAGCGGATACTAGCACAGATACGCAGTATTTT
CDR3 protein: CASSADTSTDTQYF

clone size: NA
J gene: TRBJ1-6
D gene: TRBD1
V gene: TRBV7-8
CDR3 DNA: TGTGCCAGCAGCCCTCGGACAGGGGGTAATTCACCCCTCCACTTT
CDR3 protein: CASSPRTGGNSPLHF

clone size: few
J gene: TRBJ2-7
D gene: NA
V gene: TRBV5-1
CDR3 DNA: TGCGCCAGCAGCTCGACAGCCCCCTACGAGCAGTACTTC
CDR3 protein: CASSSTAPYEQYF

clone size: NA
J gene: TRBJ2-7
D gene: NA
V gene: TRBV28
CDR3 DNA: TGTGCCAGCAGTAGAACGACAGGCTACTACGAGCAGTACTTC
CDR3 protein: CASSRTTGYYEQYF

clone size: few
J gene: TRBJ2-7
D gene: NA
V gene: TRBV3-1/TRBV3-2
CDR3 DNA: TGTGCCAGCAGCCAGAAGAACAGCTACGAGCAGTACTTC
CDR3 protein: CASSQKNSYEQYF

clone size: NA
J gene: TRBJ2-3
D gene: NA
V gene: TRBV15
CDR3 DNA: TGTGCCACCAGCAGAGCCCTCGGGGGCACAGATACGCAGTATTTT
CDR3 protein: CATSRALGGTDTQYF

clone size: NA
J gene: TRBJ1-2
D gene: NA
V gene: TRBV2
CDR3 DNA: TGTGCCAGCAGTGAAAACCCGGACTATGGCTACACCTTC
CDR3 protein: CASSENPDYGYTF

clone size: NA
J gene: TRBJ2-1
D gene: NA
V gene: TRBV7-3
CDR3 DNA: TGTGCCAGCAGCTTAAACCCTCCCGGGAGTACGTACAATGAGCAGTTCTTC
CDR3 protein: CASSLNPPGSTYNEQFF

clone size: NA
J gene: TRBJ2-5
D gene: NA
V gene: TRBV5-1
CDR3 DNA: TGCGCCAGCAGCCCTGGGGGGTCGCAAGAGACCCAGTACTTC
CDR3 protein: CASSPGGSQETQYF

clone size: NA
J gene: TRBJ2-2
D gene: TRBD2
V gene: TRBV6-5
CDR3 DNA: TGTGCCAGCATTAGGACTAGCGGGAGCACCGGGGAGCTGTTTTTT
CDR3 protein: CASIRTSGSTGELFF

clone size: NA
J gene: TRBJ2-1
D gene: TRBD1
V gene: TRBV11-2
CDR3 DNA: TGTGCCAGCAGACCCGGGACAGGGGGCGGTGAGCAGTTCTTC
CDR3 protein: CASRPGTGGGEQFF

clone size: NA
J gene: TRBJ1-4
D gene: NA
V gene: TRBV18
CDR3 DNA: TGTGCCAGCTCACTTAACAGGGTTGCTAATGAAAAACTGTTTTTT
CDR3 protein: CASSLNRVANEKLFF

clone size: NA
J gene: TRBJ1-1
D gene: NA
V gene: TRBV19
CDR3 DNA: TGTGCCAGTAGTATTGGGCAGGCAATGAACACTGAAGCTTTCTTT
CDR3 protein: CASSIGQAMNTEAFF

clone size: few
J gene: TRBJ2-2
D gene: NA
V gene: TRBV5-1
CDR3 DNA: TGCGCCAGCAGCGCGGCCGGGACACGGACCGGGGAGCTGTTTTTT
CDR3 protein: CASSAAGTRTGELFF

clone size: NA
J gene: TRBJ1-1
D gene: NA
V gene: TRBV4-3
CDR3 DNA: TGCGCCAGCAGCCCGAGAGGCGGTGGAAGGGCTTTCTTT
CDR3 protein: CASSPRGGGRAFF

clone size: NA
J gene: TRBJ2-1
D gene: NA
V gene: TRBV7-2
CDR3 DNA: TGTGCCAGCAGTTCGGGAGCGGTCTACAATGAGCAGTTCTTC
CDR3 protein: CASSSGAVYNEQFF

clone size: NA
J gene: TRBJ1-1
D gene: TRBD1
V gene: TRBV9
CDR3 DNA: TGTGCCAGCAGCGCCGGCTTACAGGGGGGAAACACTGAAGCTTTCTTT
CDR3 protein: CASSAGLQGGNTEAFF

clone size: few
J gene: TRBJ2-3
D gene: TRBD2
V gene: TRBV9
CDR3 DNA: TGTGCCAGCAGCGTAGAGAGCGGGAGGGCAGATACGCAGTATTTT
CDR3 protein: CASSVESGRADTQYF